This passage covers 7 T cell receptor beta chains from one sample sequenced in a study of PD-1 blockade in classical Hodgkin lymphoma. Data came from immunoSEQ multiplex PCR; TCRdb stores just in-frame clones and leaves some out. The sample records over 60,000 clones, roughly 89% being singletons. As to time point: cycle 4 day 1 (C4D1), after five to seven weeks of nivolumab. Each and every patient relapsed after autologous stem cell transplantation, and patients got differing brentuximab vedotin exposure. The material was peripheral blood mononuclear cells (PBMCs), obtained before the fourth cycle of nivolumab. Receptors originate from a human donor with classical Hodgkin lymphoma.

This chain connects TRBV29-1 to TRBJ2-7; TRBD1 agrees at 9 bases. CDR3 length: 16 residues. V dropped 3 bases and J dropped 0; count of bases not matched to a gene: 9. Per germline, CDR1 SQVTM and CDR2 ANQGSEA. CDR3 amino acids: CSVEVGGTGSSYEQYF. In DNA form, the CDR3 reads TGCAGCGTTGAGGTAGGAGGGACAGGGAGCTCCTACGAGCAGTACTTC.

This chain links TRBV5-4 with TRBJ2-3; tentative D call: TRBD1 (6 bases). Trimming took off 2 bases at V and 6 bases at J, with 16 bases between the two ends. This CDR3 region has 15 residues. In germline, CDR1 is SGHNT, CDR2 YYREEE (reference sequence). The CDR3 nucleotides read TGTGCCAGCAGCTTTGGGGGACACTTGGGGGATACGCAGTATTTT. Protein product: CASSFGGHLGDTQYF. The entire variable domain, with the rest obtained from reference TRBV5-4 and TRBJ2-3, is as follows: ETGVTQSPTHLIKTRGQQVTLRCSSQSGHNTVSWYQQALGQGPQFIFQYYREEENGRGNFPPRFSGLQFPNYSSELNVNALELDDSALYLCASSFGGHLGDTQYFGPGTRLTVL.

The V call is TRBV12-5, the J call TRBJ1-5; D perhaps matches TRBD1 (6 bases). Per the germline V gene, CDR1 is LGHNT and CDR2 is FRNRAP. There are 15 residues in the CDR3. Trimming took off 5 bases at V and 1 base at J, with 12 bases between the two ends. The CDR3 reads CASGASGESNQPQHF. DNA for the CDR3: TGTGCTAGTGGTGCATCAGGGGAGAGCAATCAGCCCCAGCATTTT.

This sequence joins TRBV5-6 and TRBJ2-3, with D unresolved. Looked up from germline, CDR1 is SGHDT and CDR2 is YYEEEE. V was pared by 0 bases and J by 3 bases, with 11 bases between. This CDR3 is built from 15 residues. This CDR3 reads CASSLAGRVTDTQYF. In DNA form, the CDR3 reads TGTGCCAGCAGCTTGGCCGGAAGGGTTACAGATACGCAGTATTTT. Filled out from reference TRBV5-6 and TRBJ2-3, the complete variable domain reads DAGVTQSPTHLIKTRGQQVTLRCSPKSGHDTVSWYQQALGQGPQFIFQYYEEEERQRGNFPDRFSGHQFPNYSSELNVNALLLGDSALYLCASSLAGRVTDTQYFGPGTRLTVL.

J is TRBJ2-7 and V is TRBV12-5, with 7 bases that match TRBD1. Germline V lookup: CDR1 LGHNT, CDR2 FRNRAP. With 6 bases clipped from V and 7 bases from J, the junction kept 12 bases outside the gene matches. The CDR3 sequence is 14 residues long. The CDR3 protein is CASGPGQSRWEQYF. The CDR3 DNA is TGTGCTAGTGGACCGGGACAGAGTCGATGGGAGCAGTACTTC.

The CDR3, as DNA: TGCGCCAGCAGCCAAGAGGGACCGAGCACAGATACGCAGTATTTT. Translating gives CASSQEGPSTDTQYF. The gene calls are TRBV4-1 and TRBJ2-3, with D perhaps TRBD1 or TRBD2 (5 bases each). Germline CDR1 reads MGHRA; CDR2 reads YSYEKL. The CDR3 totals 15 residues. Trimming stripped 0 bases from V and 0 bases from J, with 7 bases between.

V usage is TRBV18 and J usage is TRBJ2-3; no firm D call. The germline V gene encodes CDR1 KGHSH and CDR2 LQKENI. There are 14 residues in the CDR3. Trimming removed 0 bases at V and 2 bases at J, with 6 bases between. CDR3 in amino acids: CASSPPGFTDTQYF. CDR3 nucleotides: TGTGCCAGCTCACCACCGGGCTTCACAGATACGCAGTATTTT.